The clone carrying this T cell receptor (beta chain) was found a few times. No antigen is known for it. The data are from a study of beta chain features in type 1 diabetes. Study details: Cell yields, age and gender were similar between patients and healthy donors. All samples yielded some 100,000,000 examined sorted cells. Study observations and caveats: There was a possibility that cDNA sequencing over-represented cells with high TCR expression. There was a moderate but significant shortening of TCRB CDR3s in all four CD4+ subsets of Type 1 diabetes patients.

CDR1 is SGHTA, CDR2 FQGNSA, per germline. Unmatched junction bases numbered 10, after V lost 5 bases and J lost 6 bases. The CDR3 has 16 residues. As every portion of the isolated RNA was reverse transcribed, the sequencing read expressed TCRB transcripts. The data were produced by immunoSEQ multiplex PCR, yet TCRdb's version contains in-frame clones alone and is incomplete. The repertoire includes around 250,000 clones, around 21% of them detected once, and about 0.028% sits in the top ten. Sorted populations all exceeded 95% purity. Sequenced sample: naive CD4+ T cells from blood. This sequence joins TRBV7-2 and TRBJ1-5; 10 bases fit TRBD1. The TCR sequence derives from a woman in her thirties or forties with type 1 diabetes. CDR3 bases: TGTGCCAGCAGCCATCGCGACAGGGGGCAAGGTCAGCCCCAGCATTTT. Protein: CASSHRDRGQGQPQHF.